The 19 T cell receptor beta chains below all came from one sample that was sequenced in a study of shared clonotypes between healthy human individuals (dated by TCRdb to the early 2020s). CD8 naive samples were obtained by positive selection for CCR7 among CD45RO-negative cells, yielding a CD45RA+CCR7+ population from which TemRA cells were excluded. The library was built by means of the immunoSEQ multiplex PCR assay. TCRdb took over this immuneACCESS table, retaining in-frame rearrangements with V and J assigned. Such tables are incomplete; in checked studies, under half of the missing clones stem from an unresolved V gene, and the remainder is unexplained. For this sample there are around 2,000,000 clones; approximately 94% appear just once. The ten biggest clones cover 1.5% to 2% of the sample. Sequences were obtained from naive CD8+ T cells from PBMCs. The sample's cell subset or site label, decoded: CD45RA+CCR7+. The receptors derive from a man aged 18 to 30 in good health. Some clones in this sample may be carry-over from other donors' samples.

The rearrangement joins TRBV27 to TRBJ1-4, with no clear D. V lost 5 bases and J lost 0, with 10 bases in between. Germline V gene lookup returns CDR1 MNHEY and CDR2 SMNVEV (reference sequence). This CDR3 has 15 amino acids. The CDR3 region is CASSARYATNEKLFF. Written as DNA, the CDR3 is TGTGCCAGCAGTGCCCGGTATGCAACTAATGAAAAACTGTTTTTT. The variable domain in full, completed from reference TRBV27 and TRBJ1-4, reads EAQVTQNPRYLITVTGKKLTVTCSQNMNHEYMSWYRQDPGLGLRQIYYSMNVEVTDKGDVPEGYKVSRKEKRNFPLILESPSPNQTSLYFCASSARYATNEKLFFGSGTQLSVL.

V gene TRBV7-6 combines with J gene TRBJ2-1; the match to TRBD2 covers 13 bases. Germline V CDR1 and CDR2: SGHVS, FNYEAQ. Unmatched junction bases numbered 3, after V lost 4 bases and J lost 0 bases. The CDR3 runs to 17 residues. The DNA of the CDR3 is TGTGCCAGCAGCTCTGGGACTAGCGGGAACTCCTACAATGAGCAGTTCTTC. Translating it yields CASSSGTSGNSYNEQFF.

This chain uses TRBV28 with TRBJ2-2; 10 positions agree with TRBD1. V gave up 7 bases and J gave up 5 bases; unmatched junction bases: 7. Germline lookup yields CDR1 MDHEN and CDR2 SYDVKM. The CDR3 runs to 15 residues. The CDR3 is CASIDRDRGTGELFF. The CDR3 nucleotides read TGTGCCAGCATCGACCGGGACAGGGGAACCGGGGAGCTGTTTTTT.

A remark on this clone: This CDR3 is also generated by other DNA sequences in the sample. The chain uses TRBV7-9 and TRBJ1-3, with no clear D. From germline, CDR1 is SEHNR and CDR2 FQNEAQ (reference sequence). V gave up 1 base and J gave up 0 bases, with 4 bases separating them. The length of the CDR3 is 14 residues. CDR3 sequence: CASSLVSSGNTIYF. DNA for the CDR3: TGTGCCAGCAGCTTAGTTAGCTCTGGAAACACCATATATTTT.

The gene calls are TRBV28 and TRBJ2-3; 12 bases match TRBD2. Unmatched junction bases numbered 10, after V lost 7 bases and J lost 2 bases. Germline V gives CDR1 MDHEN, CDR2 SYDVKM. The CDR3 consists of 17 residues. As DNA, the CDR3 is TGTGCCAGCACCTCCCCACTAGCGGGAGGATCCACAGATACGCAGTATTTT. Translated, it gives CASTSPLAGGSTDTQYF.

The rearrangement uses TRBV14 and TRBJ2-7, with D possibly TRBD1 on 6 matching bases. CDR1 and CDR2 from the germline V gene are SGHDN and FVKESK. The CDR3 covers 14 residues. V was cut by 3 bases and J by 7 bases, with 16 bases left in between. The CDR3: CASSHKPTGREQYF. The CDR3 DNA reads as TGTGCCAGCAGCCATAAACCTACAGGGCGTGAGCAGTACTTC.

This clone has a handful of counts. This sequence joins TRBV7-9 and TRBJ1-3; unclear D gene. Deletions cut 3 bases from V and 14 bases from J, with 14 bases between. The germline CDR1 and CDR2 sequences are SEHNR and FQNEAQ (reference sequence). CDR3 length equals 12 residues. The CDR3 here is CASSLGTDSVYF. The CDR3 DNA is TGTGCCAGCAGCTTGGGTACCGACTCCGTATATTTT.

For the CDR3, the DNA is TGCGCCAGCAGAGGGACAGGAAATTACGAGCAGTACTTC. As protein: CASRGTGNYEQYF. The J gene is TRBJ2-7, the V gene TRBV5-1, with 8 nucleotides matching TRBD1. Per germline, CDR1 SGHRS and CDR2 YFSETQ. V gave up 5 bases and J gave up 4 bases; unmatched junction bases: 5. The CDR3 covers 13 residues.

The chain uses TRBV7-8 and TRBJ1-5; D call uncertain. The CDR3 totals 13 residues. Germline CDR1 and CDR2: SGHVS and FQNEAQ. V lost 5 bases, J lost 6 bases, and 11 bases lay in between. The chain's CDR3 is CASSGRAGQPQHF. The CDR3, as DNA: TGTGCCAGCAGCGGGCGCGCGGGTCAGCCCCAGCATTTT.

This chain connects TRBV7-3 to TRBJ2-1, with a possible D match to TRBD2 (9 bases). Trimming removed 5 bases at V and 5 bases at J, with 22 bases between. CDR3 size: 17 residues. Germline lookup yields CDR1 SGHTA and CDR2 FQGTGA. The DNA of the CDR3 is TGTGCCAGCAGCCCAGGGGGCGGGAGGGGACCTAACAATGAGCAGTTCTTC. It codes for CASSPGGGRGPNNEQFF.

The V and J genes are TRBV28 and TRBJ1-5; 11 bases match TRBD1. The germline V gene has CDR1 MDHEN and CDR2 SYDVKM. The CDR3 loop spans 14 amino acids. The trim removed 6 bases at V and 8 bases at J, leaving 6 bases unmatched. The CDR3 reads CASRRTGGLEPQHF. The CDR3 DNA reads as TGTGCCAGCAGACGGACAGGGGGCTTGGAGCCCCAGCATTTT.

The chain couples TRBV19 to TRBJ2-7; tentatively, D is TRBD1 (6 bases). The V end lost 4 bases, the J end lost 1 base, and 17 bases lay between the germline ends. The CDR3 totals 16 residues. Germline CDR1 and CDR2: LNHDA and SQIVND (reference sequence). The CDR3 nucleotides are TGTGCCAGTAGTAATGCTGCCGGGACAAGATCCTACGAGCAGTACTTC. Amino acid sequence: CASSNAAGTRSYEQYF.

The chain employs TRBV4-1 and TRBJ2-3; D is undetermined. Trimming cost V 0 bases and J 6 bases, with 4 bases left between them. CDR3 length: 12 residues. Germline CDR1 is MGHRA and CDR2 is YSYEKL. The CDR3 sequence is CASSQDKDTQYF. CDR3 nucleotide sequence: TGCGCCAGCAGCCAAGATAAGGATACGCAGTATTTT.

The J gene is TRBJ2-2, the V gene TRBV5-4; 7 nucleotides align to TRBD2. The CDR3 covers 17 residues. J was trimmed by 4 bases and V by 0 bases; bases with no gene match: 9. Germline values: CDR1 SGHNT, CDR2 YYREEE (reference sequence). The DNA for the CDR3 is TGTGCCAGCAGCTTGGCCCCGGGGCGGGGGTTCACCGGGGAGCTGTTTTTT. The encoded protein is CASSLAPGRGFTGELFF.

The chain links TRBV19 to TRBJ1-1; TRBD1 aligns across 7 bases. J gave up 0 bases and V 7 bases, and 8 bases lay outside the gene matches. The V gene's germline CDR1 is LNHDA and CDR2 SQIVND (reference sequence). This CDR3 is 15 amino acids long. The CDR3 region has the DNA TGTGCCAGTACCGCCATCGACAGGGTGAACACTGAAGCTTTCTTT. Residues: CASTAIDRVNTEAFF.

The chain couples TRBV28 to TRBJ1-1; D is possibly TRBD1 (5 bases). V lost 5 bases and J lost 1, with 20 bases in between. CDR3 length: 17 amino acids. Germline CDR1 and CDR2: MDHEN and SYDVKM. CDR3 loop: CASSLLQGRPQNTEAFF. The CDR3 region has the DNA TGTGCCAGCAGTCTTCTCCAGGGCAGGCCTCAGAACACTGAAGCTTTCTTT.

The chain employs TRBV29-1 and TRBJ2-4; D is unclear. This CDR3 contains 13 residues. Germline assignment: CDR1 SQVTM and CDR2 ANQGSEA. The germline V and J ends were trimmed by 7 bases and 0 bases, with 10 bases remaining between them. The CDR3 DNA sequence: TGCAGCGCCCAGGTCGGAGCCAAAAACATTCAGTACTTC. It specifies CSAQVGAKNIQYF.

This clone occurred once. The chain employs TRBV28 and TRBJ1-1; possible D gene TRBD1, 5 bases. CDR1 and CDR2 from the germline V gene are MDHEN and SYDVKM. V lost 2 bases and J 1 base, leaving 17 bases between the germline ends. This CDR3 is built from 17 residues. The CDR3: CASSLSVSGLENTEAFF. The CDR3, as DNA: TGTGCCAGCAGTTTAAGTGTCTCAGGGTTGGAGAACACTGAAGCTTTCTTT.

The V and J genes are TRBV6-1 and TRBJ2-7; 12 bases fit TRBD2. The CDR3 is 16 amino acids. Per germline, CDR1 MNHNS and CDR2 SASEGT. V shed 1 base, J shed 4 bases, and the junction held 5 bases outside the gene matches. This chain's CDR3 is CASSEGLAGVYYEQYF. The CDR3 DNA sequence: TGTGCCAGCAGTGAAGGACTAGCGGGAGTTTATTACGAGCAGTACTTC.